What follows describes a single T cell receptor beta chain. Primed by a sample-barcoded 5' primer and a J-beta primer mix, a second PCR proceeded for 7 to 11 cycles. In TCRdb, the 5' RACE reads were re-called with MiXCR into one record per CDR3 protein. The repertoire holds roughly 560,000 distinct CDR3 sequences, with under 30% as singletons. The data are from a study of blood T cells in healthy people across ages. CDR1 is MNHNY and CDR2 is SVGAGI in the germline V gene (reference sequence). This CDR3 has 12 amino acids. Separately, the same data were catalogued under a study of T cells of mothers and their children. From that report: No persistent microchimeric T cell clones were detected.

The receptor was isolated from a boy between 5 and 17 years old in good health. The sequenced sample was blood. The V call is TRBV6-6, the J call TRBJ2-5, with TRBD1 matching 7 bases. The J call may not be correct, given that the DNA end is closer to TRBJ2-7. CDR3 residues: CASHRGSYEQYF. The CDR3 DNA follows: TGTGCCTCACACAGGGGAAGCTACGAGCAGTACTTC.